This is a list of T cell receptor beta chains from one sample in a study of human CD8 memory T cell subsets. TCRdb re-called the 5' RACE reads; one entry per CDR3 protein, DNA not given. Recorded here are about 5,800 distinct CDR3 sequences; the top ten clones represent around 17%. Sequenced: CD8+ T cells from PBMCs. Every receptor here comes from a human donor in good health. Both conserved end residues are part of each CDR3. The order of the fields is V gene, clone size, J gene, CDR3 protein. For some rows the clone size is stated as once, few or many, or as a class when expanded; others skip it.

v_gene: TRBV5-5; abundance: medium-sized; j_gene: TRBJ1-5; CDR3aa: CASSLKDPGIAGNQPQHF
v_gene: TRBV12-3/TRBV12-4; abundance: NA; j_gene: TRBJ1-3; CDR3aa: CASSLPKEGNTIYF
v_gene: TRBV5-4; abundance: NA; j_gene: TRBJ2-1; CDR3aa: CASSLSGSYNEQFF
v_gene: TRBV6-1; abundance: NA; j_gene: TRBJ2-7; CDR3aa: CASRDRDFSYEQYF
v_gene: TRBV25-1; abundance: NA; j_gene: TRBJ1-3; CDR3aa: CASSDRQGQWNTIYF
v_gene: TRBV7-8; abundance: NA; j_gene: TRBJ2-2; CDR3aa: CASSLEASGGATGELFF
v_gene: TRBV10-1; abundance: NA; j_gene: TRBJ2-5; CDR3aa: CASSESGGGYQETQYF
v_gene: TRBV7-9; abundance: NA; j_gene: TRBJ2-7; CDR3aa: CASSLGGTYEQYF
v_gene: TRBV20-1; abundance: medium-sized; j_gene: TRBJ1-3; CDR3aa: CSARGDREPGNTIYF
v_gene: TRBV24-1; abundance: medium-sized; j_gene: TRBJ2-1; CDR3aa: CATSELLPTSVNEQFF
v_gene: TRBV10-3; abundance: NA; j_gene: TRBJ2-5; CDR3aa: CAISGGLAGALQETQYF
v_gene: TRBV28; abundance: NA; j_gene: TRBJ2-7; CDR3aa: CASIGRIGEGQYGQYF
v_gene: TRBV19; abundance: NA; j_gene: TRBJ1-1; CDR3aa: CATVSGGYTEAFF
v_gene: TRBV5-6; abundance: NA; j_gene: TRBJ2-5; CDR3aa: CASSVGDRIETQYF
v_gene: TRBV20-1; abundance: NA; j_gene: TRBJ2-7; CDR3aa: CSASRASETYEQYF
v_gene: TRBV15; abundance: medium-sized; j_gene: TRBJ1-1; CDR3aa: CATSRSKTGMGTEAFF
v_gene: TRBV12-3/TRBV12-4; abundance: NA; j_gene: TRBJ2-7; CDR3aa: CASSSSRQGVTYEQYF
v_gene: TRBV19; abundance: NA; j_gene: TRBJ2-7; CDR3aa: CASSIKAGVSREQYF
v_gene: TRBV28; abundance: NA; j_gene: TRBJ2-5; CDR3aa: CASSTWTVQETQYF
v_gene: TRBV6-6; abundance: NA; j_gene: TRBJ2-3; CDR3aa: CASKNGADTQYF
v_gene: TRBV12-5; abundance: NA; j_gene: TRBJ2-5; CDR3aa: CASGLSTGSQETQYF
v_gene: TRBV5-6; abundance: NA; j_gene: TRBJ2-3; CDR3aa: CASSLDGTSGATDTQYF
v_gene: TRBV7-9; abundance: NA; j_gene: TRBJ2-1; CDR3aa: CASSLAAAEGEQFF
v_gene: TRBV12-3/TRBV12-4; abundance: NA; j_gene: TRBJ1-2; CDR3aa: CASSPTVNYGYTF
v_gene: TRBV27; abundance: NA; j_gene: TRBJ1-5; CDR3aa: CASSQGRGSNQPQHF
v_gene: TRBV5-4; abundance: NA; j_gene: TRBJ1-1; CDR3aa: CASSLGGGGTEAFF
v_gene: TRBV2; abundance: NA; j_gene: TRBJ2-1; CDR3aa: CASNALYNEQFF
v_gene: TRBV28; abundance: medium-sized; j_gene: TRBJ2-5; CDR3aa: CASSPGGAGAQETQYF
v_gene: TRBV20-1; abundance: NA; j_gene: TRBJ2-3; CDR3aa: CSARELLWREKSGDTQYF
v_gene: TRBV24-1; abundance: medium-sized; j_gene: TRBJ1-1; CDR3aa: CATGSDTEAFF
v_gene: TRBV27; abundance: NA; j_gene: TRBJ2-1; CDR3aa: CASSLSGSWGPHNEQFF
v_gene: TRBV20-1; abundance: NA; j_gene: TRBJ2-7; CDR3aa: CSARKENAGYEQYF
v_gene: TRBV7-9; abundance: NA; j_gene: TRBJ2-7; CDR3aa: CASSPRDREYEQYF
v_gene: TRBV27; abundance: NA; j_gene: TRBJ2-1; CDR3aa: CASIGRSYNEQFF
v_gene: TRBV4-2; abundance: NA; j_gene: TRBJ1-1; CDR3aa: CASSQEHSEAFF
v_gene: TRBV7-9; abundance: NA; j_gene: TRBJ2-1; CDR3aa: CASSLGTEQFF
v_gene: TRBV6-6; abundance: NA; j_gene: TRBJ2-3; CDR3aa: CASSLAGVGTDTQYF
v_gene: TRBV30; abundance: medium-sized; j_gene: TRBJ1-2; CDR3aa: CAWSVRGQEMIYGYTF
v_gene: TRBV15; abundance: NA; j_gene: TRBJ2-2; CDR3aa: CATSVDRAGTGELFF
v_gene: TRBV10-3; abundance: NA; j_gene: TRBJ1-5; CDR3aa: CAISTDNQPQHF
v_gene: TRBV4-1; abundance: NA; j_gene: TRBJ2-2; CDR3aa: CASSLEGTAYSGELFF
v_gene: TRBV13; abundance: large; j_gene: TRBJ2-4; CDR3aa: CASSFFGQGEIGNIQYF
v_gene: TRBV7-9; abundance: NA; j_gene: TRBJ2-7; CDR3aa: CASSRGQGAMREQYF
v_gene: TRBV4-1; abundance: NA; j_gene: TRBJ1-3; CDR3aa: CASSRGGDTIYF
v_gene: TRBV4-1; abundance: NA; j_gene: TRBJ2-2; CDR3aa: CASSHGGLQNTGELFF
v_gene: TRBV2; abundance: NA; j_gene: TRBJ1-5; CDR3aa: CASSPTGGGNQPQHF
v_gene: TRBV5-4; abundance: NA; j_gene: TRBJ2-7; CDR3aa: CASSLTSGGDEQYF
v_gene: TRBV12-3/TRBV12-4; abundance: NA; j_gene: TRBJ2-7; CDR3aa: CASSWDSYEQYF
v_gene: TRBV6-6; abundance: NA; j_gene: TRBJ2-3; CDR3aa: CASRPEGDTQYF